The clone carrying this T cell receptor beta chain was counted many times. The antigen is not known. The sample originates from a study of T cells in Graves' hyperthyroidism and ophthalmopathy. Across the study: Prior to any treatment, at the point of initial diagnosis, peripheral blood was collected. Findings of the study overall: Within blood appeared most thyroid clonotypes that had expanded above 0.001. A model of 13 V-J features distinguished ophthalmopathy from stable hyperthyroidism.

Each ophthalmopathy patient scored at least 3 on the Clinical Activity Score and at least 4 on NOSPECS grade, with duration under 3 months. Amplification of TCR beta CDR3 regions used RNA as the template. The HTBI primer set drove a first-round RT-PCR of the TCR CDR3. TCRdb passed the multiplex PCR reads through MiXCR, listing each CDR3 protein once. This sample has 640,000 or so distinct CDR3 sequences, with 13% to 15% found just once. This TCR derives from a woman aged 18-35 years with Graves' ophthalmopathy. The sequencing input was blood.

The DNA for the CDR3 is TGTGCCAGCAGGGGGACTAGCGGCTCCTACAATGAGCAGTTCTTC. Translated: CASRGTSGSYNEQFF. V usage is TRBV12-3 or TRBV12-4 and J usage is TRBJ2-1; TRBD2 matches at 11 bases. This CDR3 comprises 15 residues. J was trimmed by 0 bases and V by 6 bases; bases with no gene match: 1.